What follows is one T cell receptor beta chain and its context. Its antigen remains unknown. This CDR3 has 15 amino acids. Germline values: CDR1 MNHEY, CDR2 SMNVEV (reference sequence). The junction had 9 bases not matched to a gene; V was cut back by 6 bases and J by 4 bases. The record originates from a study of cytomegalovirus exposure and HLA in healthy donors. The wider study: Out of 398 genotyped donors, roughly 83% belonged to the Caucasian-associated ancestry cluster. Overall study results and limits: There were some public TCRs occurring in many donors, but most TCR sequences were rare. Later analysis showed most CMV-associated TCR beta chains appearing HLA-restricted.

It was with 60 Vbeta and 13 Jbeta primers that the PCR ran. Profiling relied on immunoSEQ multiplex PCR, and the TCRdb table lists in-frame clones only, not all of them. The specimen's table records around 36,000 clones. This receptor was taken from a woman in her 30s in good health and CMV-seropositive. This chain connects TRBV27 to TRBJ1-1, with 9 bases that match TRBD1. The sequenced sample was PBMCs. CDR3 amino acids: CASSSMDRGGTEAFF. CDR3 DNA sequence: TGTGCCAGCAGCTCCATGGACAGGGGAGGCACTGAAGCTTTCTTT.